This T cell receptor beta chain was captured by sequencing in a study of lymphopenia after photon versus proton radiotherapy. Study-level results: Only patients who died were analyzed for survival; proton advantage is unproven. Post-nadir TCR diversity decline inversely tracked overall survival among those who died. Proton therapy kept repertoires fairly stable, unlike photons, which gained effector/memory cells. Oligoclonal CD8+ Temra expansion after nadir drove photon patients' diversity drop.

Method: immunoSEQ multiplex PCR; TCRdb's copy keeps in-frame clones and lacks some. The sample holds 70,000 to 95,000 clones, around four fifths seen once. This CDR3 contains 12 residues. Germline V CDR1 and CDR2: MGHRA, YSYEKL. Trimming removed 1 base at V and 9 bases at J, with 7 bases between. Comments on this clone: Its antigen is not known.

This material consisted of peripheral blood, taken from a patient treated with proton-based radiotherapy. J is TRBJ2-1 and V is TRBV4-1; D ambiguous. This receptor was obtained from a man aged 55 to 69 with pancreatic cancer. The chain's CDR3 is CASSQALSEQFF. CDR3 nucleotide sequence: TGCGCCAGCAGCCAAGCTTTGAGTGAGCAGTTCTTC.